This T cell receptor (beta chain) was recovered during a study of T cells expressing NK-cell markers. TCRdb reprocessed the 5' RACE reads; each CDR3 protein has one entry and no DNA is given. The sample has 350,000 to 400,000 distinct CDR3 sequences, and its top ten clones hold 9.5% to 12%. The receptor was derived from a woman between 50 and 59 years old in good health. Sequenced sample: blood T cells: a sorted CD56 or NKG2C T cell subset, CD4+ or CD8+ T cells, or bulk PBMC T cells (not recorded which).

The CDR3 region is CASSQRQDPSTEAFF. The chain recombines TRBV5-1 with TRBJ1-1; TCRdb's D gene call, TRBD1, goes unchecked for lack of DNA. CDR3 length: 15 residues. The germline V gene has CDR1 SGHRS and CDR2 YFSETQ.